Listed here are 30 T cell receptor beta chains from one sample, sequenced in a study of cytomegalovirus exposure and HLA in healthy donors. 13 Jbeta primers and 60 Vbeta primers were used for the PCR. Sequencing was performed with immunoSEQ multiplex PCR; in TCRdb, only in-frame clones are kept and a portion is missing. Among around 87,000 clones listed, approximately 81% were seen once. Material: PBMCs. These receptors were obtained from a girl aged 2-15 years in good health and CMV-seropositive.

V gene TRBV29-1 combines with J gene TRBJ2-5; 9 bases align to TRBD2. CDR3 length: 13 residues. Trimming cost V 4 bases and J 1 base; bases outside gene matches: 1. Germline values: CDR1 SQVTM, CDR2 ANQGSEA. CDR3 DNA: TGCAGCGTTGGACTAGCGGTCCAAGAGACCCAGTACTTC. Translated: CSVGLAVQETQYF.

The rearrangement uses TRBV15 and TRBJ1-2; 9 bases line up with TRBD1. The trim removed 3 bases at V and 8 bases at J, leaving 16 bases unmatched. CDR3 size: 17 residues. The germline V gene encodes CDR1 LNHNV and CDR2 YYDKDF (reference sequence). CDR3 bases: TGTGCCACCAGCAGGGCCACATTGCGGGACAGGGTACAGGGCTACACCTTC. Its protein is CATSRATLRDRVQGYTF.

Comment on this clone: One end of the junction does not line up with germline, which may come from a read error. This chain links TRBV28 with TRBJ1-5, with no clear D. CDR3 size: 14 residues. Germline V gives CDR1 MDHEN, CDR2 SYDVKM. The CDR3, as DNA: TGTGCCAGCAGCTTATCGAGGGACAATCAGCCCCAGCATTTT. Translated, it gives CASSLSRDNQPQHF. Variable domain in full (rest from reference TRBV28 and TRBJ1-5): DVKVTQSSRYLVKRTGEKVFLECVQDMDHENMFWYRQDPGLGLRLIYFSYDVKMKEKGDIPEGYSVSREKKERFSLILESASTNQTSMYLCASSLSRDNQPQHFGDGTRLSIL.

This chain uses TRBV5-1 with TRBJ2-1, with D perhaps matching TRBD1 (5 bases). CDR3 length: 16 residues. V was shortened by 4 bases and J by 8 bases, with 22 bases between the two germline ends. In germline, CDR1 is SGHRS, CDR2 YFSETQ. CDR3 bases: TGCGCCAGCAGCACAGGACGGAGCTTGGTGTCGGATGAGCAGTTCTTC. Its protein is CASSTGRSLVSDEQFF.

This rearrangement joins TRBV7-6 to TRBJ2-1; no reliable D call. Germline V CDR1 and CDR2: SGHVS, FNYEAQ. Trimming removed 5 bases from V and 7 bases from J, with 6 bases in between. The CDR3 is 11 residues long. CDR3 sequence (DNA): TGTGCCAGCAGCAACCGGAATGAGCAGTTCTTC. It translates to CASSNRNEQFF.

This rearrangement joins TRBV28 to TRBJ2-7; 9 positions agree with TRBD1. CDR1 is MDHEN and CDR2 is SYDVKM in the germline V gene. The CDR3 has 15 amino acids. The V segment lost 6 bases and the J segment 1 base; nucleotides outside the gene matches: 7. CDR3 sequence (DNA): TGTGCCAGCAGACAGGGGGGACAGGGATCCTACGAGCAGTACTTC. Encoded protein: CASRQGGQGSYEQYF.

The rearrangement links TRBV5-1 to TRBJ1-2; 10 bases agree with TRBD1. Germline CDR1 is SGHRS and CDR2 is YFSETQ. V gave up 4 bases and J gave up 8 bases; unmatched junction bases: 14. This CDR3 region has 16 residues. The CDR3 sequence is CASSGTGQGIRGGYTF. Written as DNA, the CDR3 is TGCGCCAGCAGCGGAACGGGACAGGGGATTAGGGGCGGCTACACCTTC.

This clone has just one count. V usage is TRBV7-9 and J usage is TRBJ2-7; 9 bases match TRBD2. CDR1 is SEHNR and CDR2 is FQNEAQ in the germline V gene (reference sequence). This CDR3 region has 14 residues. After removal of 3 bases from V and 5 bases from J, the junction contained 5 bases not matched to a gene. The CDR3 nucleotides read TGTGCCAGCAGCTTCATAGCGGGAGACCACGAGCAGTACTTC. Protein product: CASSFIAGDHEQYF.

The chain carries TRBV27 and TRBJ2-6, with D unresolved. There are 12 residues in the CDR3. Germline V gene data show CDR1 as MNHEY and CDR2 as SMNVEV (reference sequence). Trimming stripped 7 bases from V and 3 bases from J, with 4 bases between. The CDR3 DNA reads as TGTGCCAGCAAGAGTGGGGCCAACGTCCTGACTTTC. Residues: CASKSGANVLTF.

The CDR3 is CASSYSPGRAYSTF. For the CDR3, the DNA is TGTGCCAGCAGTTACTCCCCCGGCAGGGCTTATTCCACCTTC. The rearrangement uses TRBV6-5 and TRBJ1-2; D is possibly TRBD1 (5 bases). This CDR3 contains 14 residues. V lost 0 bases to trimming and J lost 13 bases, with 18 bases between them. Germline V gene data show CDR1 as MNHEY and CDR2 as SVGAGI.

This clone occurred once. V is TRBV4-1 and J is TRBJ1-4, with D perhaps TRBD1 (6 bases). Germline V gene sequence: CDR1 MGHRA, CDR2 YSYEKL. The V and J ends lost 5 bases and 8 bases respectively, with 24 bases between them. The CDR3 is made up of 17 amino acids. The CDR3 reads CASSSHPKGGHGEKLFF. CDR3 bases: TGCGCCAGCAGCTCTCATCCGAAAGGGGGTCACGGGGAAAAACTGTTTTTT.

This sequence joins TRBV28 and TRBJ1-1, with unresolved D. Between the trimmed V and J ends, which lost 6 bases and 6 bases, there was a span of 14 bases. The germline gives CDR1 MDHEN, CDR2 SYDVKM. CDR3 size: 13 residues. CDR3 in amino acids: CASRSGGGSEAFF. The CDR3 nucleotides read TGTGCCAGCAGGTCCGGCGGAGGATCTGAAGCTTTCTTT. Variable domain in full (rest from reference TRBV28 and TRBJ1-1): DVKVTQSSRYLVKRTGEKVFLECVQDMDHENMFWYRQDPGLGLRLIYFSYDVKMKEKGDIPEGYSVSREKKERFSLILESASTNQTSMYLCASRSGGGSEAFFGQGTRLTVV.

The CDR3 nucleotides read TGTGCCATCAGTGAGTTAGACTCTGGGGCCAACGTCCTGACTTTC. Amino acids: CAISELDSGANVLTF. The chain carries TRBV10-3 and TRBJ2-6, with D uncertain. Germline V lookup: CDR1 ENHRY, CDR2 SYGVKD. The ends were cut back, 1 base at V and 0 bases at J, with 4 bases in the middle. The CDR3 totals 15 residues.

This clone has more than one count but fewer than ten. This rearrangement joins TRBV12-5 to TRBJ2-1; D perhaps matches TRBD2 (5 bases). The CDR3 covers 14 residues. Looked up from germline, CDR1 is LGHNT and CDR2 is FRNRAP. V was shortened by 1 base and J by 8 bases, with 12 bases between the two germline ends. The CDR3 reads CASGLGGSRDEQFF. CDR3 DNA sequence: TGTGCTAGTGGTTTGGGGGGATCGAGGGATGAGCAGTTCTTC.

The chain uses TRBV28 and TRBJ1-5, with D maybe TRBD1 (6 bases). This CDR3 is 15 amino acids long. The germline V gene has CDR1 MDHEN and CDR2 SYDVKM. V was shortened by 5 bases and J by 2 bases, with 13 bases between the two germline ends. The CDR3 loop reads CASSTQGSGNQPQHF. CDR3 nucleotide sequence: TGTGCCAGCAGTACGCAGGGGTCAGGCAATCAGCCCCAGCATTTT. Full variable domain (outside the CDR3, taken from reference TRBV28 and TRBJ1-5): DVKVTQSSRYLVKRTGEKVFLECVQDMDHENMFWYRQDPGLGLRLIYFSYDVKMKEKGDIPEGYSVSREKKERFSLILESASTNQTSMYLCASSTQGSGNQPQHFGDGTRLSIL.

This rearrangement joins TRBV6-6 to TRBJ1-5; TRBD1 agrees at 9 bases. CDR3 length equals 15 residues. The germline CDR1 and CDR2 sequences are MNHNY and SVGAGI (reference sequence). V was clipped by 7 bases and J by 5 bases; unmatched bases: 9. The CDR3 region is CASTNDRGIDQPQHF. CDR3 in DNA: TGTGCCAGCACGAACGACAGGGGGATTGATCAGCCCCAGCATTTT.

V is TRBV5-4 and J is TRBJ1-1; 9 bases match TRBD1. The CDR3 spans 14 residues. Losses at the gene ends were 4 bases for V and 1 base for J; bases not matched to a gene: 2. In germline, CDR1 is SGHNT, CDR2 YYREEE (reference sequence). The CDR3 protein is CASSVGQGNTEAFF. CDR3 DNA: TGTGCCAGCAGCGTGGGACAGGGGAACACTGAAGCTTTCTTT.

This clone was detected once. This chain uses TRBV4-1 with TRBJ2-7, with 7 positions matching TRBD1. V lost 1 base and J lost 4; bases outside the gene matches: 7. From germline, CDR1 is MGHRA and CDR2 YSYEKL. The CDR3 is 15 amino acids. CDR3 region: CASSQAGTAIYEQYF. The CDR3 nucleotides are TGCGCCAGCAGCCAAGCCGGGACAGCCATATACGAGCAGTACTTC.

This clone occurred once. The CDR3 spells CASSPLAGAWEQYF. The CDR3 DNA sequence: TGTGCCAGCAGTCCGCTAGCGGGTGCCTGGGAGCAGTACTTC. The V call is TRBV6-6, the J call TRBJ2-7, with 8 positions matching TRBD2. V trimming: 5 bases; J trimming: 7 bases; junction bases outside the gene matches: 10. CDR3 length: 14 residues. Germline loops: CDR1 MNHNY, CDR2 SVGAGI (reference sequence).

The chain recombines TRBV25-1 with TRBJ1-1; perhaps TRBD1 as D (5 bases). Germline V gene sequence: CDR1 MGHDK, CDR2 SYGVNS. This CDR3 contains 13 residues. V was clipped by 8 bases and J by 0 bases, with 10 bases between them. DNA for the CDR3: TGTGCCAGCGCCAGACAGATGAACACTGAAGCTTTCTTT. Encoded protein: CASARQMNTEAFF.

The rearrangement uses TRBV5-1 and TRBJ2-3; no clear D gene. CDR1 is SGHRS and CDR2 is YFSETQ in the germline V gene. CDR3 length: 15 residues. V lost 1 base and J 0 bases, leaving 9 bases between the germline ends. DNA for the CDR3: TGCGCCAGCAGCTTGCGCGGCAGTAGCACAGATACGCAGTATTTT. Amino acids: CASSLRGSSTDTQYF.

This clone has only a few counts. The V and J genes are TRBV10-3 and TRBJ2-7; TRBD2 matches 9 bases. Germline CDR1 is ENHRY and CDR2 is SYGVKD. The CDR3 extends over 15 amino acids. Trimming removed 3 bases from V and 1 base from J; junction bases left unmatched: 4. The CDR3: CAISEGLAPSYEQYF. The CDR3 DNA sequence: TGTGCCATCAGTGAAGGACTAGCGCCTTCCTACGAGCAGTACTTC.

This clone has more than one count but fewer than ten. The rearrangement links TRBV7-9 to TRBJ1-1; D is perhaps TRBD1 (5 bases). CDR3 length: 14 residues. The germline gives CDR1 SEHNR, CDR2 FQNEAQ (reference sequence). V lost 6 bases and J 1 base, leaving 12 bases between the germline ends. This CDR3 is CASRETGGNTEAFF. The CDR3 bases are TGTGCCAGCAGAGAAACAGGTGGGAACACTGAAGCTTTCTTT.

CDR3 nucleotides: TGTGCCACCCAACCGGGGAGGGGCACTGAAGCTTTCTTT. It codes for CATQPGRGTEAFF. This chain joins TRBV28 and TRBJ1-1; TRBD1 is a possible D gene (5 bases). This CDR3 contains 13 residues. The germline V and J ends were trimmed by 10 bases and 4 bases, with 16 bases remaining between them. CDR1 and CDR2 from the germline V gene are MDHEN and SYDVKM.

A single count supports this clone. The chain links TRBV7-8 to TRBJ2-5; TRBD1 aligns across 9 bases. Unmatched junction bases numbered 5, after V lost 4 bases and J lost 2 bases. The CDR3 contains 15 residues. The V gene's germline CDR1 is SGHVS and CDR2 FQNEAQ. CDR3 protein: CASSSRDRDQETQYF. The CDR3 nucleotides are TGTGCCAGCAGCTCCCGGGACAGGGATCAAGAGACCCAGTACTTC.

The chain links TRBV5-5 to TRBJ2-1, with D tentatively TRBD1 (5 bases). V lost 0 bases and J lost 8, with 18 bases in between. The CDR3 extends over 16 amino acids. Germline V CDR1 and CDR2: SGHKS, YYEKEE (reference sequence). In DNA form, the CDR3 reads TGTGCCAGCAGCTTGGCTGGACACCCTACGATGCATGAGCAGTTCTTC. Translating it yields CASSLAGHPTMHEQFF.

This clone came up a few times. V gene TRBV6-1 combines with J gene TRBJ2-7, with a weak D call TRBD2 (7 bases). CDR1 is MNHNS and CDR2 is SASEGT in the germline V gene. The ends were cut back, 6 bases at V and 1 base at J, with 16 bases in the middle. CDR3 size: 15 residues. DNA of the CDR3: TGTGCCAGCAGAACAGGGAGGGGGACTTCCTACGAGCAGTACTTC. It is translated as CASRTGRGTSYEQYF.

The J gene is TRBJ1-2, the V gene TRBV6-5; D remains unclear. Between the trimmed V and J ends, which lost 6 bases and 7 bases, there was a span of 18 bases. The CDR3 loop spans 14 amino acids. Germline V lookup: CDR1 MNHEY, CDR2 SVGAGI. CDR3 residues: CASRETQFLSGYTF. As DNA, the CDR3 is TGTGCCAGCAGGGAGACCCAATTTCTCTCTGGCTACACCTTC.

The chain combines TRBV4-1 with TRBJ2-5, with D maybe TRBD1 (6 bases). CDR1 is MGHRA, CDR2 YSYEKL, per germline. The CDR3 length is 14 residues. Trimming took 1 base from V and 3 from J, leaving 9 bases between them. The CDR3 spells CASSQVYREETQYF. CDR3 DNA sequence: TGCGCCAGCAGCCAAGTTTACAGGGAAGAGACCCAGTACTTC.

CDR3 protein: CASSLVSLSTGGFQPQHF. The CDR3 DNA reads TGTGCCAGCAGCTTAGTTAGTCTATCGACAGGGGGCTTCCAGCCCCAGCATTTT. J is TRBJ1-5 and V is TRBV7-2, with 10 bases matching TRBD1. Germline V CDR1 and CDR2: SGHTA, FQGNSA. The CDR3 is 18 residues long. Unmatched junction bases numbered 13, after V lost 1 base and J lost 7 bases.